What follows are 7 T cell receptor beta chains derived from one specimen sequenced in a study of blood T cells in healthy people across ages. Then a second PCR, running roughly 6 to 11 cycles, was carried out with a sample-barcoded 5' primer and a J-beta primer mix. MiXCR, applied by TCRdb to the 5' RACE reads, yields one record per CDR3 protein. The data contain 1.8 million or so distinct CDR3 sequences, 39% of them singletons. What was sequenced was blood. The receptor source for this set is a human donor in good health.

This clonotype was seen once. This rearrangement joins TRBV4-2 to TRBJ1-1, with 8 bases lining up with TRBD1. V lost 0 bases to trimming and J lost 11 bases; unmatched junction nucleotides: 14. Germline V CDR1 and CDR2: LGHNA, YNFKEQ. The CDR3 sequence is 16 residues long. The CDR3 nucleotides read TGTGCCAGCAGCCAAGATGGGGTTCGGCAGGGGGCAGAGGCTTTCTTT. Translating it yields CASSQDGVRQGAEAFF.

The chain employs TRBV20-1 and TRBJ2-5, with unresolved D. The ends were cut back, 2 bases at V and 3 bases at J, with 10 bases in the middle. In germline, CDR1 is DFQATT, CDR2 SNEGSKA (reference sequence). The CDR3 extends over 13 amino acids. This CDR3 is CSARKVAEETQYF. The DNA of the CDR3 is TGCAGTGCTAGAAAGGTGGCGGAAGAGACCCAGTACTTC.

This clonotype was counted many times. J is TRBJ2-7 and V is TRBV29-1; D not resolved. This CDR3 region has 13 residues. The ends were cut back, 6 bases at V and 6 bases at J, with 18 bases in the middle. Germline loops: CDR1 SQVTM, CDR2 ANQGSEA. The CDR3: CSVLEGSPSEQYF. CDR3 nucleotide sequence: TGCAGCGTCCTTGAAGGGTCACCCTCCGAGCAGTACTTC.

This chain uses TRBV29-1 with TRBJ2-1, with 7 positions matching TRBD2. The CDR3 loop spans 14 amino acids. The germline gives CDR1 SQVTM, CDR2 ANQGSEA. The junction had 13 bases not matched to a gene; V was cut back by 4 bases and J by 10 bases. CDR3 sequence reads: CSVGGGLRSYEQFF. The DNA for the CDR3 is TGCAGCGTTGGGGGGGGACTCCGCTCCTACGAGCAGTTCTTC.

The chain combines TRBV7-3 with TRBJ1-1, with D possibly being TRBD1 (5 bases). Germline V gene data show CDR1 as SGHTA and CDR2 as FQGTGA. The CDR3 is 16 residues long. The germline V and J ends were trimmed by 4 bases and 5 bases, with 20 bases remaining between them. CDR3 sequence: CASSYGAGPINTEAFF. CDR3 nucleotide sequence: TGTGCCAGCAGCTACGGGGCGGGACCGATTAATACTGAAGCTTTCTTT.

The chain recombines TRBV6-6 with TRBJ1-4, with D possibly matching TRBD1 (5 bases). Trimming stripped 0 bases from V and 11 bases from J, with 7 bases between. From germline, CDR1 is MNHNY and CDR2 SVGAGI (reference sequence). The CDR3 runs to 12 residues. This CDR3 reads CASSYSEGKLFF. The CDR3 bases are TGTGCCAGCAGTTACTCGGAGGGGAAACTGTTTTTT.

This clonotype was seen repeatedly, ten times or more. The rearrangement joins TRBV12-3 or TRBV12-4 to TRBJ2-3; TRBD2 matches at 8 bases. This CDR3 has 13 amino acids. V was pared by 8 bases and J by 5 bases, with 6 bases of the junction left unmatched. CDR3 sequence reads: CASEQRGRDTQYF. The CDR3 DNA follows: TGTGCCAGCGAACAGCGGGGGAGAGATACGCAGTATTTT.